The 8 T cell receptor beta chains below were found in one sample sequenced in a study of blood T cell repertoires in COVID-19. Data came from immunoSEQ multiplex PCR; TCRdb stores just in-frame clones and leaves some out. This sample yields 150,000 or so clones, of which 70% to 90% are seen a single time; roughly 0.62% belongs to the top ten. Sequencing was done on a sample of peripheral blood. The receptors shown here come from a man aged 55 to 70 with COVID-19, enrolled during active disease.

The V call is TRBV6-2 or TRBV6-3, the J call TRBJ1-5; no firm D call. CDR3 length: 12 residues. Germline-derived CDR1 and CDR2 are MNHEY and SVGEGT. V dropped 4 bases and J dropped 6 bases, with 7 bases sitting between them. The CDR3 protein is CASSSGIQPQHF. The CDR3 bases are TGTGCCAGCAGTTCGGGGATTCAGCCCCAGCATTTT.

The gene calls are TRBV4-2 and TRBJ2-2; TRBD2 matches 8 bases. Germline V gene sequence: CDR1 LGHNA, CDR2 YNFKEQ. The CDR3 is made up of 16 amino acids. After removal of 0 bases from V and 5 bases from J, the junction contained 5 bases not matched to a gene. The CDR3 protein is CASSQDSGGRTGELFF. CDR3 in DNA: TGTGCCAGCAGCCAAGATTCGGGGGGGAGAACCGGGGAGCTGTTTTTT.

V and J are TRBV7-2 and TRBJ2-1, with D possibly matching TRBD1 (5 bases). This CDR3 has 14 amino acids. Germline lookup yields CDR1 SGHTA and CDR2 FQGNSA. V was pared by 6 bases and J by 3 bases, with 12 bases between. CDR3 loop: CASRARQLYNEQFF. CDR3 bases: TGTGCCAGCAGAGCCAGACAGCTCTACAATGAGCAGTTCTTC.

This clone was counted a single time. V and J are TRBV4-1 and TRBJ2-7; 7 bases map to TRBD1. This CDR3 is built from 16 residues. Per the germline V gene, CDR1 is MGHRA and CDR2 is YSYEKL. With 0 bases clipped from V and 4 bases from J, the junction kept 9 bases outside the gene matches. In DNA, the CDR3 is TGCGCCAGCAGCCAAGAATCCACAGGGGTTATTTACGAGCAGTACTTC. This translates into CASSQESTGVIYEQYF.

The chain joins TRBV6-5 to TRBJ2-7, with 7 bases aligning to TRBD2. The CDR3 runs to 15 residues. V lost 6 bases, J lost 3 bases, and 11 bases stayed unmatched. Germline assignment: CDR1 MNHEY and CDR2 SVGAGI. CDR3 sequence: CASSQGVGEGYEQYF. DNA for the CDR3: TGTGCCAGCAGCCAGGGCGTTGGGGAGGGCTACGAGCAGTACTTC.

The table lists this clone with a count of one. V and J are TRBV7-2 and TRBJ2-7; D gene unclear. The CDR3 is 11 amino acids. The germline gives CDR1 SGHTA, CDR2 FQGNSA. The V end was cut by 2 bases, the J end by 7 bases, with 6 bases between. The CDR3 region has the DNA TGTGCCAGCAGCTTAACGAGTGAGCAGTACTTC. It codes for CASSLTSEQYF.

Comments on this clone: The sample has other DNA sequences that encode this CDR3 too. The chain is built from TRBV2 and TRBJ1-3; 11 bases line up with TRBD1. The V and J ends lost 6 bases and 4 bases, in that order; junction bases with no gene match: 5. This CDR3 has 15 amino acids. Germline CDR1 reads SNHLY; CDR2 reads FYNNEI. CDR3 region: CASSGQGAGGNTIYF. In DNA, the CDR3 is TGTGCCAGCAGCGGACAGGGGGCAGGAGGAAACACCATATATTTT.

The chain recombines TRBV7-3 with TRBJ2-3, with 14 bases lining up with TRBD2. J was trimmed by 4 bases and V by 5 bases; bases with no gene match: 5. CDR1 is SGHTA and CDR2 is FQGTGA in the germline V gene. CDR3 length: 16 amino acids. The CDR3 coding sequence is TGTGCCAGCAGCCCGGGACTAGCGGGAGCTTCAGATACGCAGTATTTT. The encoded protein is CASSPGLAGASDTQYF. The entire variable domain, with the rest obtained from reference TRBV7-3 and TRBJ2-3, is as follows: GAGVSQTPSNKVTEKGKYVELRCDPISGHTALYWYRQSLGQGPEFLIYFQGTGAADDSGLPNDRFFAVRPEGSVSTLKIQRTERGDSAVYLCASSPGLAGASDTQYFGPGTRLTVL.